The 23 T cell receptor beta chains given below trace back to one sample, sequenced in a study of cytomegalovirus exposure and HLA in healthy donors. PCR primers comprised 60 Vbeta and 13 Jbeta primers. Clones were read by immunoSEQ multiplex PCR, and TCRdb kept only the in-frame ones, dropping some. Of about 160,000 clones in the sample, over 75% were seen once. Sequencing used PBMCs. The receptors shown here come from a woman aged 18-29 years in good health and CMV-seronegative.

This clone was counted between two and nine times. This chain joins TRBV9 and TRBJ2-3; no reliable D call. The ends were cut back, 3 bases at V and 2 bases at J, with 13 bases in the middle. Germline-derived CDR1 and CDR2 are SGDLS and YYNGEE. The CDR3 totals 15 residues. For the CDR3, the DNA is TGTGCCAGCAGCGGTCAGGATCTCCCCACAGATACGCAGTATTTT. Amino acids: CASSGQDLPTDTQYF. Filled out from reference TRBV9 and TRBJ2-3, the complete variable domain reads DSGVTQTPKHLITATGQRVTLRCSPRSGDLSVYWYQQSLDQGLQFLIQYYNGEERAKGNILERFSAQQFPDLHSELNLSSLELGDSALYFCASSGQDLPTDTQYFGPGTRLTVL.

The genes are TRBV14 and TRBJ2-1, with 7 bases lining up with TRBD1. The CDR3 sequence is 15 residues long. Looked up from germline, CDR1 is SGHDN and CDR2 is FVKESK. V trimming: 1 base; J trimming: 4 bases; junction bases outside the gene matches: 4. The chain's CDR3 is CASSQGGTAYNEQFF. The CDR3 DNA sequence: TGTGCCAGCAGCCAAGGTGGGACAGCTTACAATGAGCAGTTCTTC.

V is TRBV7-9 and J is TRBJ1-4, with TRBD1 matching 9 bases. Germline CDR1 is SEHNR and CDR2 is FQNEAQ (reference sequence). Unmatched junction bases numbered 12, after V lost 5 bases and J lost 8 bases. The CDR3 is 16 residues long. As DNA, the CDR3 is TGTGCCAGCAGCCCCCGAACCGGGACAGGGAACGAAAAACTGTTTTTT. This sequence encodes CASSPRTGTGNEKLFF.

This clone appeared a single time. The rearrangement links TRBV5-6 to TRBJ2-7; 10 bases are a match to TRBD1. In germline, CDR1 is SGHDT, CDR2 YYEEEE. Germline trimming cut 5 bases from V and 2 bases from J; bases unmatched to any gene: 4. CDR3 length: 14 amino acids. The CDR3 spells CASRGTGAPYEQYF. DNA for the CDR3: TGTGCCAGCAGGGGGACAGGGGCACCCTACGAGCAGTACTTC.

The rearrangement uses TRBV5-1 and TRBJ1-2, with 9 bases that match TRBD1. The CDR3 is made up of 17 amino acids. V lost 0 bases to trimming and J lost 3 bases; unmatched junction nucleotides: 9. Germline CDR1 and CDR2: SGHRS and YFSETQ. CDR3 bases: TGCGCCAGCAGCTTGGGGACAGGGGCGTTGTCGGACTATGGCTACACCTTC. Encoded protein: CASSLGTGALSDYGYTF.

The chain uses TRBV6-5 and TRBJ2-3; 8 bases are shared with TRBD1. The ends lost 4 bases at V and 4 bases at J; junction bases unmatched: 7. Germline loops: CDR1 MNHEY, CDR2 SVGAGI. The CDR3 covers 15 residues. The CDR3 is CASSSARGLPDTQYF. CDR3 in DNA: TGTGCCAGCAGTTCGGCCAGGGGGCTTCCAGATACGCAGTATTTT.

This sequence joins TRBV27 and TRBJ1-4; perhaps TRBD1 as D (6 bases). This CDR3 is built from 16 residues. Per the germline V gene, CDR1 is MNHEY and CDR2 is SMNVEV (reference sequence). Trimming stripped 4 bases from V and 4 bases from J, with 16 bases between. CDR3 loop: CASSSHSDRFNEKLFF. CDR3 DNA sequence: TGTGCCAGCAGTTCCCACTCAGACAGGTTTAATGAAAAACTGTTTTTT.

The chain is built from TRBV25-1 and TRBJ1-1; 7 nucleotides match TRBD1. The germline V gene encodes CDR1 MGHDK and CDR2 SYGVNS. The CDR3 covers 16 residues. The ends lost 4 bases at V and 5 bases at J; junction bases unmatched: 13. The CDR3 DNA follows: TGTGCCAGCAGTGGCACCGACGGGCAGGGGGTGACTGAAGCTTTCTTT. This sequence encodes CASSGTDGQGVTEAFF. The variable domain in full, completed from reference TRBV25-1 and TRBJ1-1, reads EADIYQTPRYLVIGTGKKITLECSQTMGHDKMYWYQQDPGMELHLIHYSYGVNSTEKGDLSSESTVSRIRTEHFPLTLESARPSHTSQYLCASSGTDGQGVTEAFFGQGTRLTVV.

The chain has TRBV19 and TRBJ2-5; 13 bases line up with TRBD2. This CDR3 has 20 residues. In germline, CDR1 is LNHDA, CDR2 SQIVND (reference sequence). V lost 3 bases, J lost 2 bases, and 15 bases stayed unmatched. The CDR3 DNA is TGTGCCAGTAGTATCACTAGCGGGGGGGCCTCTCAGCCATTTCAAGAGACCCAGTACTTC. Protein sequence: CASSITSGGASQPFQETQYF.

The rearrangement uses TRBV2 and TRBJ1-3, with TRBD1 matching 8 bases. V shed 7 bases and J 3 bases; nucleotides not matched to a gene: 5. The CDR3 totals 14 residues. Looked up from germline, CDR1 is SNHLY and CDR2 is FYNNEI. The CDR3 bases are TGTGCCAGCAAGGACAGGGCCTATGGAAACACCATATATTTT. Translated, it gives CASKDRAYGNTIYF.

The chain carries TRBV11-3 and TRBJ2-1; tentatively, D is TRBD2 (6 bases). The CDR3 is 13 amino acids. V shed 5 bases and J shed 9 bases, with 14 bases lying between them. Germline CDR1 reads SGHNT; CDR2 reads YENEEA. CDR3 DNA: TGTGCCAGCAGCCGACGGGGCGGGATTGAGCAGTTCTTC. This translates into CASSRRGGIEQFF.

This clone came up a few times. The chain carries TRBV2 and TRBJ2-5, with 10 bases aligning to TRBD1. Germline-derived CDR1 and CDR2 are SNHLY and FYNNEI. The trim removed 6 bases at V and 5 bases at J, leaving 15 bases unmatched. CDR3 length: 17 amino acids. Here the CDR3 reads CASRGAGTGALEETQYF. In nucleotides, the CDR3 is TGTGCCAGCAGAGGAGCCGGGACAGGGGCTCTCGAGGAGACCCAGTACTTC.

The chain joins TRBV15 to TRBJ1-5; possible D gene TRBD1, 5 bases. Trimming cost V 0 bases and J 2 bases, with 14 bases left between them. The CDR3 has 17 amino acids. Looked up from germline, CDR1 is LNHNV and CDR2 is YYDKDF (reference sequence). The CDR3 DNA reads as TGTGCCACCAGCAGAGATCCGGGGGGGATAGGCAATCAGCCCCAGCATTTT. Translation: CATSRDPGGIGNQPQHF.

The chain combines TRBV6-1 with TRBJ2-2; D unresolved. The CDR3 runs to 11 residues. The germline V gene has CDR1 MNHNS and CDR2 SASEGT. V dropped 4 bases and J dropped 5 bases, with 2 bases sitting between them. The CDR3 DNA sequence: TGTGCCAGCAGTGTAACCGGGGAGCTGTTTTTT. This encodes CASSVTGELFF.

This rearrangement joins TRBV10-2 to TRBJ2-1, with 11 bases aligning to TRBD2. Losses at the gene ends were 6 bases for V and 8 bases for J; bases not matched to a gene: 3. The CDR3 runs 13 residues. From germline, CDR1 is WSHSY and CDR2 SAAADI. Here the CDR3 reads CASRTSGNYEQFF. The CDR3 nucleotides are TGCGCCAGCAGGACTAGCGGGAACTATGAGCAGTTCTTC.

Comments on this clone: One end of the junction is discordant with germline, which a read error may explain. The V and J genes are TRBV7-9 and TRBJ1-1, with D possibly matching TRBD1 (6 bases). This CDR3 is built from 18 residues. CDR1 is SEHNR and CDR2 is FQNEAQ in the germline V gene (reference sequence). For the CDR3, the DNA is TGTTCCAGCAGCTATATCCCGGGAGGGGGAGTCGGGAACACTGAAGCTTTCTTT. Translation: CSSSYIPGGGVGNTEAFF.

This clone appeared once. This chain connects TRBV6-5 to TRBJ2-1, with D possibly TRBD2 on 5 matching bases. Trimming removed 2 bases from V and 7 bases from J, with 12 bases in between. Germline V gene sequence: CDR1 MNHEY, CDR2 SVGAGI. The CDR3 sequence is 14 residues long. The CDR3 protein is CASSYRTERNEQFF. In DNA form, the CDR3 reads TGTGCCAGCAGTTACAGGACGGAGCGGAATGAGCAGTTCTTC.

V is TRBV2 and J is TRBJ1-5; tentative D call: TRBD1 (5 bases). The CDR3 extends over 13 amino acids. In germline, CDR1 is SNHLY, CDR2 FYNNEI. The V and J ends lost 6 bases and 4 bases respectively, with 10 bases between them. The CDR3 sequence: CASRWEGNQPQHF. The CDR3 nucleotides are TGTGCCAGCAGGTGGGAGGGGAATCAGCCCCAGCATTTT.

The rearrangement links TRBV5-4 to TRBJ1-3, with D tentatively TRBD1 (6 bases). CDR1 and CDR2 from the germline V gene are SGHNT and YYREEE (reference sequence). The CDR3 is 12 amino acids. V was shortened by 7 bases and J by 4 bases, with 9 bases between the two germline ends. The CDR3 is CASGQGGNTIYF. Written as DNA, the CDR3 is TGTGCCAGCGGGCAGGGGGGAAACACCATATATTTT.

This sequence joins TRBV6-5 and TRBJ2-7, with D possibly TRBD1 on 5 matching bases. Germline CDR1 MNHEY, CDR2 SVGAGI. The CDR3 is 15 residues long. Trimming shortened V by 0 bases and J by 5 bases, and 14 bases separated the two germline ends. CDR3 bases: TGTGCCAGCAGTTACTCGATAGGGGTTGAGGACGAGCAGTACTTC. It translates to CASSYSIGVEDEQYF.

V usage is TRBV29-1 and J usage is TRBJ2-1; 7 bases are a match to TRBD2. The J segment lost 4 bases and the V segment lost 6 bases, leaving 6 bases of the junction unmatched. The CDR3 runs 13 residues. CDR1 is SQVTM, CDR2 ANQGSEA, per germline. The CDR3 DNA follows: TGCAGCGTCTGGGAGGGCCCGTACAATGAGCAGTTCTTC. This encodes CSVWEGPYNEQFF.

Only a few counts were recorded for this clone. The genes are TRBV28 and TRBJ1-2; possible D gene TRBD1, 6 bases. Germline V gene data show CDR1 as MDHEN and CDR2 as SYDVKM. V was shortened by 5 bases and J by 6 bases, with 10 bases between the two germline ends. The CDR3 runs 12 residues. CDR3: CASSRTVDGYTF. In DNA form, the CDR3 reads TGTGCCAGCAGTAGGACAGTTGATGGCTACACCTTC.

The chain has TRBV5-1 and TRBJ2-7; TRBD1 matches 8 bases. V trimming: 2 bases; J trimming: 6 bases; junction bases outside the gene matches: 10. The CDR3 totals 15 residues. Germline CDR1 SGHRS, CDR2 YFSETQ. The CDR3 reads CASSLLGQGSVEQYF. The CDR3 nucleotides are TGCGCCAGCAGCTTATTAGGACAGGGAAGCGTCGAGCAGTACTTC.